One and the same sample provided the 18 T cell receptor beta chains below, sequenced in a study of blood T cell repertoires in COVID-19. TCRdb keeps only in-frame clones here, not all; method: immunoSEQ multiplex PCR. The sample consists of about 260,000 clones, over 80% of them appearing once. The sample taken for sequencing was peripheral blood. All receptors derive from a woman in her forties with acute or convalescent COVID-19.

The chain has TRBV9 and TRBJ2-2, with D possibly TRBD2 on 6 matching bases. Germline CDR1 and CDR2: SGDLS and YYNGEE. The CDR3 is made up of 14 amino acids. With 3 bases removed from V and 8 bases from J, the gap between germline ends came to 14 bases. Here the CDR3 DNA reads TGTGCCAGCAGCGCCGTTCTAGGGACTGGGGAGCTGTTTTTT. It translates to CASSAVLGTGELFF.

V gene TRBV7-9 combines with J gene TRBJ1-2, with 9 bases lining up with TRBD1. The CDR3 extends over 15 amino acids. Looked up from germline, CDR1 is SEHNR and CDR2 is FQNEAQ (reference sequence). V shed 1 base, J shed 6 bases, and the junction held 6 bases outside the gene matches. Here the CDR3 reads CASSLEITGGHGYTF. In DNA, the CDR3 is TGTGCCAGCAGCTTAGAGATAACAGGGGGCCATGGCTACACCTTC.

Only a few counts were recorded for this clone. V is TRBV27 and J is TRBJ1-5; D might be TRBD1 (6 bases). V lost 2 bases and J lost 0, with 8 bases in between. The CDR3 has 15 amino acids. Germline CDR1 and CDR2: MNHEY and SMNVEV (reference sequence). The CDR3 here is CASSLIRGSNQPQHF. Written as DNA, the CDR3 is TGTGCCAGCAGTTTAATCAGGGGTAGCAATCAGCCCCAGCATTTT.

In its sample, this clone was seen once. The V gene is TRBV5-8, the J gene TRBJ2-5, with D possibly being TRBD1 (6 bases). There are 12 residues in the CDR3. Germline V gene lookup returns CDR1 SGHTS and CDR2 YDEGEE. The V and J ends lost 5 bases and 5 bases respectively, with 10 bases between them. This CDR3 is CASSGGWETQYF. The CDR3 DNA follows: TGTGCCAGCAGTGGGGGCTGGGAGACCCAGTACTTC.

CDR3 sequence reads: CASSLTGYSPLHF. In DNA, the CDR3 is TGTGCCAGCAGCCTCACAGGGTATTCACCCCTCCACTTT. The chain joins TRBV14 to TRBJ1-6; D is perhaps TRBD1 (6 bases). Trimming removed 4 bases at V and 8 bases at J, with 9 bases between. This CDR3 region has 13 residues. Germline CDR1 is SGHDN and CDR2 is FVKESK.

This CDR3 is CASSYRLDSRNTEAFF. DNA for the CDR3: TGTGCCAGCAGTTACCGTCTTGACAGTCGGAACACTGAAGCTTTCTTT. The V and J genes are TRBV6-2 or TRBV6-3 and TRBJ1-1, with a tentative D call TRBD1 (5 bases). Germline CDR1 is MNHEY and CDR2 is SVGEGT. V was clipped by 2 bases and J by 1 base, with 14 bases between them. This CDR3 comprises 16 residues.

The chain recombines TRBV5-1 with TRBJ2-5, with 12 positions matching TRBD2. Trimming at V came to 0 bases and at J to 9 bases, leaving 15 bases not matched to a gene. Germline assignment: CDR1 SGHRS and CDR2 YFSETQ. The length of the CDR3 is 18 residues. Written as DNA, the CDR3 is TGCGCCAGCAGCTTGGCCCCTAGCGGGGGGGTCCCACCCCCGTCCCAGTACTTC. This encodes CASSLAPSGGVPPPSQYF.

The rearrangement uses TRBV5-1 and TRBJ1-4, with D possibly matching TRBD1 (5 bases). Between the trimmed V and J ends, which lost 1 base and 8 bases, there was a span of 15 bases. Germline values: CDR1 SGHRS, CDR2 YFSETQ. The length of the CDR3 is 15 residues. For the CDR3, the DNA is TGCGCCAGCAGCTTGCTCGAAAGGGCAGGGGAAAAACTGTTTTTT. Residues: CASSLLERAGEKLFF. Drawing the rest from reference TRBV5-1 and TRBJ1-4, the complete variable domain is KAGVTQTPRYLIKTRGQQVTLSCSPISGHRSVSWYQQTPGQGLQFLFEYFSETQRNKGNFPGRFSGRQFSNSRSEMNVSTLELGDSALYLCASSLLERAGEKLFFGSGTQLSVL.

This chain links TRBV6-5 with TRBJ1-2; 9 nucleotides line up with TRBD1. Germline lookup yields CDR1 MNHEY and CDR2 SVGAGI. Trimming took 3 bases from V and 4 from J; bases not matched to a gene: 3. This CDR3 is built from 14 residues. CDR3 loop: CASSYDRGIYGYTF. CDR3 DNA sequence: TGTGCCAGCAGTTATGACAGGGGGATCTATGGCTACACCTTC.

The CDR3: CASNPTGGVKTQYF. The CDR3 DNA sequence: TGTGCCAGTAATCCGACAGGGGGGGTAAAGACCCAGTACTTC. V is TRBV19 and J is TRBJ2-5; 9 nucleotides align to TRBD1. This CDR3 comprises 14 residues. V was clipped by 7 bases and J by 6 bases; unmatched bases: 9. CDR1 is LNHDA and CDR2 is SQIVND in the germline V gene (reference sequence).

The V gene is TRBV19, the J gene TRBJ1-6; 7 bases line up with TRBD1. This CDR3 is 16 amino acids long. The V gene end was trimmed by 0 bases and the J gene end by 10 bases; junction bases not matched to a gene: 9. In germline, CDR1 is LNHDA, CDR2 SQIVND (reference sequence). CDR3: CASSIDWDSGFSPLHF. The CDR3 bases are TGTGCCAGTAGTATAGATTGGGACAGCGGGTTCTCACCCCTCCACTTT.

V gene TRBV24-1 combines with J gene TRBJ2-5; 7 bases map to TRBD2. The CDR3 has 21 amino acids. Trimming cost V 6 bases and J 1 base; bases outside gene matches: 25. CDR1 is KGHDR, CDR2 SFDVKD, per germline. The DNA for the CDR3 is TGTGCCACCAGTACATCCCCCGGGGCGGGAGAGAAGGCTAGTTTCCAAGAGACCCAGTACTTC. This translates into CATSTSPGAGEKASFQETQYF.

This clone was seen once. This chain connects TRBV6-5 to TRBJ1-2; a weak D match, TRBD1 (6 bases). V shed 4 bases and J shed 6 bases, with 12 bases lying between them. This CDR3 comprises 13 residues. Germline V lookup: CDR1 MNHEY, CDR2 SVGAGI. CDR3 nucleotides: TGTGCCAGCAGTTGGCAACAGGGCCATGGCTACACCTTC. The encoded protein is CASSWQQGHGYTF.

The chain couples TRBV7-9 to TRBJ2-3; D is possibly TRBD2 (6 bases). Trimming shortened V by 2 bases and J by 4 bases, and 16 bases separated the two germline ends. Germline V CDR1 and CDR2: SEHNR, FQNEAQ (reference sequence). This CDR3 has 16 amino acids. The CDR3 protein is CASSLSGVARPDTQYF. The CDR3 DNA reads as TGTGCCAGCAGCTTATCGGGAGTAGCGAGGCCAGATACGCAGTATTTT. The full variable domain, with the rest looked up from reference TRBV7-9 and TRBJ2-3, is DTGVSQNPRHKITKRGQNVTFRCDPISEHNRLYWYRQTLGQGPEFLTYFQNEAQLEKSRLLSDRFSAERPKGSFSTLEIQRTEQGDSAMYLCASSLSGVARPDTQYFGPGTRLTVL.

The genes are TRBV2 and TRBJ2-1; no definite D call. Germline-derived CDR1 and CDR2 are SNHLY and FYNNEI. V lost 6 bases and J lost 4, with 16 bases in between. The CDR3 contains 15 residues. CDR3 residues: CASRFGQLSYNEQFF. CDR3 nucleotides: TGTGCCAGCAGGTTCGGTCAACTTTCTTACAATGAGCAGTTCTTC.

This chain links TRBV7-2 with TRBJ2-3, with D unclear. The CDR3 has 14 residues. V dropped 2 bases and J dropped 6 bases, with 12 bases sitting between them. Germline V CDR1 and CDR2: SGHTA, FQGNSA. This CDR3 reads CASSLFTRLDTQYF. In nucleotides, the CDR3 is TGTGCCAGCAGCTTATTCACCCGACTGGATACGCAGTATTTT.

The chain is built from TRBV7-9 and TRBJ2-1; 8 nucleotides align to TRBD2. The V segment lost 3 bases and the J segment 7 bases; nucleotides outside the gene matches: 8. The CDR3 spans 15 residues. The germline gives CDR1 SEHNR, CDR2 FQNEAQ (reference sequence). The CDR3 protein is CASSFGAGVDNEQFF. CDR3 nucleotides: TGTGCCAGCAGCTTCGGAGCGGGGGTAGATAATGAGCAGTTCTTC.

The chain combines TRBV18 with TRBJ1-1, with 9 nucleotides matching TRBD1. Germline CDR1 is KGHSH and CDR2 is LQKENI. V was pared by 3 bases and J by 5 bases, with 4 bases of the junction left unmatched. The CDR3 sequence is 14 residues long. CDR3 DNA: TGTGCCAGCTCACCGGGGACAGGGAGGACTGAAGCTTTCTTT. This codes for CASSPGTGRTEAFF. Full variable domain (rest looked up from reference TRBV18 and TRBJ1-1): NAGVMQNPRHLVRRRGQEARLRCSPMKGHSHVYWYRQLPEEGLKFMVYLQKENIIDESGMPKERFSAEFPKEGPSILRIQQVVRGDSAAYFCASSPGTGRTEAFFGQGTRLTVV.